These T cell receptor beta chains were read from a single sample in a study of CD8 T cells in ankylosing spondylitis. In TCRdb, the 5' RACE reads were re-called with MiXCR into one record per CDR3 protein. The repertoire includes more than 300,000 distinct CDR3 sequences, 6.5% to 10% of them detected once, and about 14% sits in the top ten. Sample: blood, either unsorted or a sorted T cell fraction (not recorded which). These receptors were collected from a male donor with ankylosing spondylitis. The conserved cysteine and the conserved F or W are not part of the CDR3 here.

TRBV6-1	TRBJ2-6	ASREGFGANVLT
TRBV6-1	TRBJ1-5	ASSPDRGQPQH
TRBV20-1	TRBJ2-1	SAPASGSAYNEQF
TRBV20-1	TRBJ1-2	SVPLGDNYGYT
TRBV29-1	TRBJ2-6	SVEGGGTSSGANVLT
TRBV12-3/TRBV12-4	TRBJ1-5	ASSLGGGKGLISPQH
TRBV27	TRBJ1-2	ASTNYPPGAPNYGYT
TRBV29-1	TRBJ2-3	SVGGAGAPLAY
TRBV5-1	TRBJ2-7	ASSLDLLREQY
TRBV6-2/TRBV6-3	TRBJ1-1	ASSYLPDTEAF
TRBV7-9	TRBJ2-7	ASRGDRDYEQY
TRBV14	TRBJ2-5	ASSQARETQY
TRBV10-3	TRBJ1-4	ATRRGSPNEKLF
TRBV6-1	TRBJ1-5	ASFGTGNQPQH
TRBV27	TRBJ1-5	ASSLTGYSNQPQH
TRBV28	TRBJ2-3	ASMRDVDTQY
TRBV5-1	TRBJ2-3	ASSLVGDGATQY
TRBV28	TRBJ2-1	ASSSTAYNEQF
TRBV3-1	TRBJ2-7	ASSQASGNSYEQY
TRBV18	TRBJ1-1	ASSPRGETEAF
TRBV14	TRBJ2-3	ASSFLAGGRTQY
TRBV29-1	TRBJ2-7	SVRFGTGSYEQY
TRBV7-9	TRBJ2-5	ASSSSFSQETQY
TRBV5-1	TRBJ2-6	ASSGEQGLSGANVLT
TRBV29-1	TRBJ2-7	SVEGQGTYEQY
TRBV10-3	TRBJ2-3	AISTDTDTQY
TRBV5-6	TRBJ2-2	ASSKGLAGERGGELF
TRBV7-9	TRBJ1-4	ASSLGQTANEKLF
TRBV7-6	TRBJ2-3	ASSLRTSGTDTQY
TRBV5-1	TRBJ2-3	ASSLVPDTQY
TRBV6-2/TRBV6-3	TRBJ2-5	ASSYYGETQY
TRBV30	TRBJ2-1	AWGTASSYNEQF
TRBV6-5	TRBJ2-3	ASSYSPVAGGPTADTQY
TRBV7-2	TRBJ2-3	ASSLETSSDTQY
TRBV18	TRBJ2-1	ASSNSGSGNEQF
TRBV4-1	TRBJ2-4	ASSQDWVLAKNIQY
TRBV14	TRBJ2-3	ASSQEIRSTDTQY
TRBV5-1	TRBJ2-7	ASSKTGGSYEQY
TRBV7-2	TRBJ1-2	ASSLYPSIVDGYT
TRBV12-3/TRBV12-4	TRBJ2-6	ASSFYSGANVLT
TRBV7-2	TRBJ1-4	ASSFRTGGGEKLF
TRBV6-5	TRBJ2-7	ASRYRSIPLGSYEQY
TRBV11-3	TRBJ2-1	ASSLSLSNPKF
TRBV29-1	TRBJ2-1	SVLGQGKNEQF
TRBV6-5	TRBJ2-3	ASTSPLQGVLDTQY
TRBV4-1	TRBJ2-5	ASSQDQEGDVQETQY
TRBV2	TRBJ1-6	ASKETEEPLH
TRBV20-1	TRBJ2-7	SARPRGTYEQY
TRBV12-3/TRBV12-4	TRBJ2-1	ASSLRASGSFGEQF
TRBV9	TRBJ1-4	ASSKGDQDREKLF
TRBV7-9	TRBJ2-7	ASSWGLAGYEQY
TRBV5-1	TRBJ1-1	ASSLVRGEAF
TRBV5-1	TRBJ2-6	ASSLAPGQGFGANVLT
TRBV4-3	TRBJ2-7	ASSQSTIDYEQY
TRBV9	TRBJ2-1	ASSVVSSGPLNEQF